This T cell receptor (beta chain) originates from a study of shared clonotypes between healthy human individuals. V trimming: 4 bases; J trimming: 6 bases; junction bases outside the gene matches: 9. This CDR3 comprises 16 residues. Assay: immunoSEQ multiplex PCR; the TCRdb copy retains only in-frame clones and omits some. The sample lists roughly 640,000 clones, approximately 74% occurring once. The specimen was memory CD4+ T cells sorted from blood. Specified subset: CD45RA-negative fraction. The chain joins TRBV5-3 to TRBJ2-4; 11 nucleotides agree with TRBD2. TRBV5-3 is an ORF, with its function uncertain. The TCR originated in a woman aged 30 to 39 in good health. For the CDR3, the DNA is TGTGCCAGAAGCCCGGGACTAGCGGAGTCAAGAAACATTCAGTACTTC. Amino acid sequence: CARSPGLAESRNIQYF.